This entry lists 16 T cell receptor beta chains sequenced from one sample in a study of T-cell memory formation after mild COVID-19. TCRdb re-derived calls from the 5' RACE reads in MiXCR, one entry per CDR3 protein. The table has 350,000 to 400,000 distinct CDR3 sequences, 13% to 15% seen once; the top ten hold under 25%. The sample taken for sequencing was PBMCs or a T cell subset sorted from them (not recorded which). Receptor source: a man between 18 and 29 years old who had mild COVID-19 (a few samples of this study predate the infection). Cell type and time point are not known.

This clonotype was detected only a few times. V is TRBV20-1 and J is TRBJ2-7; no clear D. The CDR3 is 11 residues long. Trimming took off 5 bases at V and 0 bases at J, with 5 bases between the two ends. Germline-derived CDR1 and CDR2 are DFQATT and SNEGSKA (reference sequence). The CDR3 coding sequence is TGCAGTGCTTCCGCCTCCTACGAGCAGTACTTC. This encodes CSASASYEQYF.

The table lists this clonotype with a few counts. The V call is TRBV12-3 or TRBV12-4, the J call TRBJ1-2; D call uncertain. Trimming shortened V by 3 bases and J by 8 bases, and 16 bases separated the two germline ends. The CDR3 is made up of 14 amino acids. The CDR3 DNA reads TGTGCCAGCAGTTTCACGGGAAACACCGGAGGCTACACCTTC. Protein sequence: CASSFTGNTGGYTF.

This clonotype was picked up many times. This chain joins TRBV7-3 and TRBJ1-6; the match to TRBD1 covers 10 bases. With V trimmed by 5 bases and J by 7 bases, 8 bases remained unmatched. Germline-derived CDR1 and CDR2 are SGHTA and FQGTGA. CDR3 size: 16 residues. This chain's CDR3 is CASSLNDRGRNSPLHF. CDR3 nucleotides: TGTGCCAGCAGCCTGAACGACAGGGGGCGAAATTCACCCCTCCACTTT. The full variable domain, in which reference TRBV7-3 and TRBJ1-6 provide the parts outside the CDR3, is GAGVSQTPSNKVTEKGKYVELRCDPISGHTALYWYRQSLGQGPEFLIYFQGTGAADDSGLPNDRFFAVRPEGSVSTLKIQRTERGDSAVYLCASSLNDRGRNSPLHFGNGTRLTVT.

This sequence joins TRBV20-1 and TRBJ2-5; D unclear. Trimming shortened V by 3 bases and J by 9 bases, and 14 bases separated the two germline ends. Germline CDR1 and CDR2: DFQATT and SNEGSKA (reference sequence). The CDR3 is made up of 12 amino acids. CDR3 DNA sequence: TGCAGTGCTAGTCAGTCCTCGGCGGCCCAGTACTTC. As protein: CSASQSSAAQYF.

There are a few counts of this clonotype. As DNA, the CDR3 is TGCGCCAGCAGCTTGGCATCAGGGAAGTACTTC. This sequence encodes CASSLASGKYF. The chain couples TRBV5-1 to TRBJ2-7; weak D call: TRBD1 (5 bases). Trimming took off 0 bases at V and 11 bases at J, with 9 bases between the two ends. This CDR3 region has 11 residues. Germline CDR1 and CDR2: SGHRS and YFSETQ.

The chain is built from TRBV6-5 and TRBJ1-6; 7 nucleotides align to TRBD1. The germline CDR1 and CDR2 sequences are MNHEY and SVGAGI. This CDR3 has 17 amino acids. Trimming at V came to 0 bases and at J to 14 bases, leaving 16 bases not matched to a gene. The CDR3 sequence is CASSYSYDRVGRKTLHF. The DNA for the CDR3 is TGTGCCAGCAGTTACTCCTATGACAGGGTTGGGAGGAAAACCCTCCACTTT.

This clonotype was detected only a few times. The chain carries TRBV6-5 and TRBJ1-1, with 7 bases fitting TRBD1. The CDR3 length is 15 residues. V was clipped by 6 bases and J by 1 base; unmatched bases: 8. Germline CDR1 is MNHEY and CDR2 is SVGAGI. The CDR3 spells CASSRDSRQNTEAFF. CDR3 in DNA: TGTGCCAGCAGCCGGGACAGTAGGCAGAACACTGAAGCTTTCTTT.

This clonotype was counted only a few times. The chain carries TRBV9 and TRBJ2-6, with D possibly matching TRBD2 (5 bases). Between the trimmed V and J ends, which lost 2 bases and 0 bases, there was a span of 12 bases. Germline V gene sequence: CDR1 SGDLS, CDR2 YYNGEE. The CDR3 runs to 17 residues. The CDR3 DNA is TGTGCCAGCAGCGTGAGCGGCACCCTCTCTGGGGCCAACGTCCTGACTTTC. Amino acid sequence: CASSVSGTLSGANVLTF.

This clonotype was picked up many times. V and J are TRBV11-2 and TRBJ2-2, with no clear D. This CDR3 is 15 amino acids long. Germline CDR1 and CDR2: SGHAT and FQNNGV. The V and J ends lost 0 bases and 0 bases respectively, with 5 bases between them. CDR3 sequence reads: CASSLDTANTGELFF. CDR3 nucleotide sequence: TGTGCCAGCAGCTTAGATACAGCGAACACCGGGGAGCTGTTTTTT.

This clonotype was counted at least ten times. Written as DNA, the CDR3 is TGCGCCAGCAGCTACACTAGCACCGGCGACAATGAGCAGTTCTTC. It specifies CASSYTSTGDNEQFF. V is TRBV5-1 and J is TRBJ2-1, with a tentative D call TRBD2 (6 bases). The CDR3 has 15 residues. Trimming removed 3 bases from V and 5 bases from J, with 15 bases in between. Germline loops: CDR1 SGHRS, CDR2 YFSETQ.

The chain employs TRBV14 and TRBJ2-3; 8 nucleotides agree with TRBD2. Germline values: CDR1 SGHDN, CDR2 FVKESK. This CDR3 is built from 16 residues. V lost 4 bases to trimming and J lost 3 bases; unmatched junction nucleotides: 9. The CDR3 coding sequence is TGTGCCAGCAGCCGCCTAGCGGGCGCGTCGACAGATACGCAGTATTTT. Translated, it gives CASSRLAGASTDTQYF.

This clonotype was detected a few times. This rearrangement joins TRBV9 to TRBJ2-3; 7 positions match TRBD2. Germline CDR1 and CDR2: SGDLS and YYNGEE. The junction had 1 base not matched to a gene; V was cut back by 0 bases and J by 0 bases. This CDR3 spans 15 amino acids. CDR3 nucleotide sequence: TGTGCCAGCAGCGTAGATAGCGGGAGCACAGATACGCAGTATTTT. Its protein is CASSVDSGSTDTQYF.

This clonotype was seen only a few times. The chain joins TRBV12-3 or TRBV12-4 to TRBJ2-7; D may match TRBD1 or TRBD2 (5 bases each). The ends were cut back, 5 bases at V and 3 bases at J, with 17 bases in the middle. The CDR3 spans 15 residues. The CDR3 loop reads CASSPRTLGGYEQYF. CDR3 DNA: TGTGCCAGCAGTCCTAGGACCCTTGGGGGCTACGAGCAGTACTTC.

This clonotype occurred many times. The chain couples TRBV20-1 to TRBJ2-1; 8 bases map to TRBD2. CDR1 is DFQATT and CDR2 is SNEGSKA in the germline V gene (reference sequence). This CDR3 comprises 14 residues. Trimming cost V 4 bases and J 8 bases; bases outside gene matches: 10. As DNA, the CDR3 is TGCAGTGCTAATCCGGGGGGGCCGGTCGATGAGCAGTTCTTC. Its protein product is CSANPGGPVDEQFF.

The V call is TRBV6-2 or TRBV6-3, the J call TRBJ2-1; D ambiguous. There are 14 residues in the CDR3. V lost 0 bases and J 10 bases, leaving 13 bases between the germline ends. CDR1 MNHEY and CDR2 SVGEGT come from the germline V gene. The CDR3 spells CASSYSPLRKEQFF. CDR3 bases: TGTGCCAGCAGTTACTCCCCGCTTAGGAAGGAGCAGTTCTTC.

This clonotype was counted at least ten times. Written as DNA, the CDR3 is TGTGCCAGCAGTTTAGGCAGAGGCTACGAGCAGTACGTC. It specifies CASSLGRGYEQYV. The chain joins TRBV28 to TRBJ2-7; D uncertain. CDR3 length: 13 residues. V was pared by 2 bases and J by 3 bases, with 8 bases between. The V gene's germline CDR1 is MDHEN and CDR2 SYDVKM.